This is a list of T cell receptor beta chains from one sample in a study of PD-L1 blockade in urothelial cancer. Profiling relied on immunoSEQ multiplex PCR, and the TCRdb table lists in-frame clones only, not all of them. The sample records 80,000 to 90,000 clones, about 83% being singletons. The source material was PBMCs, sampled around atezolizumab (anti-PD-L1) treatment. The receptors derive from a man aged 55 to 70 with urothelial cancer. Both conserved end residues are part of each CDR3. D genes are given only for firm matches. Only some rows state a clone size, as once, few, many or a class for expanded clones.

V gene	J gene	clone size	D gene	CDR3 DNA	CDR3 protein
TRBV30	TRBJ2-5	.	.	TGTGCCTGGAGTGAAGGACTGCGACAAGAGACCCAGTACTTC	CAWSEGLRQETQYF
TRBV7-6	TRBJ2-1	.	TRBD2	TGTGCCAGCAGCTCGAAGACTAGCGGGAGGGCCTATGAGCAGTTCTTC	CASSSKTSGRAYEQFF
TRBV7-8	TRBJ2-7	medium-sized	.	TGTGCCAGCACCGCCTCCGGGAGTGGCTACGAGCAGTACTTC	CASTASGSGYEQYF
TRBV30	TRBJ1-6	.	TRBD1	TGTGCCTGGAGAGCGGACAGGGGGGGCCTATTAAATTCACCCCTCCACTTT	CAWRADRGGLLNSPLHF
TRBV5-1	TRBJ2-2	.	TRBD2	TGCGCCAGCAGCTTCGCCCCCGGGACTAGCGGGGGAGTGAACACCGGGGAGCTGTTTTTT	CASSFAPGTSGGVNTGELFF
TRBV6-6	TRBJ1-5	few	.	TGTGCCAGCAACCCCAGGGGTCAGCCCCAGCATTTT	CASNPRGQPQHF
TRBV6-5	TRBJ1-6	.	TRBD1	TGTGCCAGCTCCACAGGGGGCCGGAATTCACCCCTCCACTTT	CASSTGGRNSPLHF
TRBV28	TRBJ1-2	once	TRBD1	TGTGCCAGCAGCTCTATAAACAGGGGCAGCTATGGCTACACCTTC	CASSSINRGSYGYTF
TRBV6-5	TRBJ1-6	.	.	TGTGCCAGCAGTTACCAGGGCAGAGTATCACCCCTCCACTTT	CASSYQGRVSPLHF
TRBV5-1	TRBJ2-5	.	.	TGCGCCAGCAGCTTGGCCTTTGGACTGAAAGAGACCCAGTACTTC	CASSLAFGLKETQYF
TRBV19	TRBJ2-1	.	.	TGTGCCAGTAGTATGGGGGGATATCCCAATGAGCAGTTCTTC	CASSMGGYPNEQFF
TRBV25-1	TRBJ1-4	once	TRBD1	TGTGCCAGCAGTGAGGACAGGCCGATCGGAGATGAAAAACTGTTTTTT	CASSEDRPIGDEKLFF
TRBV11-1	TRBJ1-6	.	TRBD1	TGTGCCAGCAGCTCGGGGAGACAGGGTCTGGAACCCCTCCACTTT	CASSSGRQGLEPLHF
TRBV5-1	TRBJ2-7	.	TRBD2	TGCGCCAGCAGCTTAGGTCTAGCGGTCGCCTACGAGCAGTACTTC	CASSLGLAVAYEQYF
TRBV4-1	TRBJ1-1	.	.	TGCGCCAGCAGCCAGCGTAGGCAGACAATGAACACTGAAGCTTTCTTT	CASSQRRQTMNTEAFF
TRBV19	TRBJ2-2	.	TRBD2	TGTGCCAGTAGTATAGTTGGCGGGGGGCCCCCAACCGGGGAGCTGTTTTTT	CASSIVGGGPPTGELFF
TRBV9	TRBJ2-1	many	TRBD2	TGTGCCAGCAGCGTAGGAGAAGCTAGCGGGCTACGTTTCTTGAATGAGCAGTTCTTC	CASSVGEASGLRFLNEQFF
TRBV5-4	TRBJ2-2	.	TRBD2	TGTGCCAGCAGCATCCGGACTAGCAGGAACACCGGGGAGCTGTTTTTT	CASSIRTSRNTGELFF
TRBV5-4	TRBJ2-3	.	TRBD2	TGTGCCAGCAGCTCCCGCGGCGGGGGGGCGGATACGCAGTATTTT	CASSSRGGGADTQYF
TRBV9	TRBJ2-2	.	TRBD2	TGTGCCAGCAGCGTAGCTACGGTGTCTAGCGGGGTTACCGGGGAGCTGTTTTTT	CASSVATVSSGVTGELFF
TRBV18	TRBJ1-1	.	.	TGTGCCAGCTCACCACCGTCCCCGGGGATGAACACTGAAGCTTTCTTT	CASSPPSPGMNTEAFF
TRBV11-2	TRBJ2-1	.	.	TGTGCCAGCAGCTTAGTATCCGGGTTCAATGAGCAGTTCTTC	CASSLVSGFNEQFF
TRBV27	TRBJ2-7	.	TRBD1	TGTGCCAGCAGTCCCCTTATTTCGGGACAGCTAGCTTCAGAGCAGTACTTC	CASSPLISGQLASEQYF
TRBV10-1	TRBJ1-6	.	.	TGCGCCAGCAGTGAGCGACGAGGGCCTAGCTCCTATAATTCACCCCTCCACTTT	CASSERRGPSSYNSPLHF
TRBV29-1	TRBJ2-1	once	.	TGCAGCGTCCTAAGCTGGAGATACAATGAGCAGTTCTTC	CSVLSWRYNEQFF
TRBV5-4	TRBJ2-7	.	TRBD1	TGTGCCAGCAGCTGGACAGGGGGGTCCTACGAGCAGTACTTC	CASSWTGGSYEQYF
TRBV7-2	TRBJ1-3	.	.	TGTGCCAGCAGCTTAGCGCGTGGAAACACCATATATTTT	CASSLARGNTIYF
TRBV5-1	TRBJ1-1	.	TRBD1	TGCGCCACCTCAGGGGGAGAAAAAAACACTGAAGCTTTCTTT	CATSGGEKNTEAFF
TRBV5-1	TRBJ2-1	.	.	TGCGCCAGCAGCTTCAGGGTTAATGAGCAGTTCTTC	CASSFRVNEQFF
TRBV7-9	TRBJ2-7	few	.	TGTGCCAGCAGCTTAGACAGGGACGAGCAGTACTTC	CASSLDRDEQYF
TRBV10-1	TRBJ2-7	.	TRBD1	TGCGCCAGCAGTACCGGGACAGGGGGCCTCGAGCAGTACTTC	CASSTGTGGLEQYF
TRBV5-1	TRBJ1-1	.	.	TGCGCCAGCAGCCCCTACCCACAGCAGAACACTGAAGCTTTCTTT	CASSPYPQQNTEAFF